The entry below gives a single TCR beta chain sequence along with its context. The antigen it recognizes is unknown. No per-base quality is available; no much larger clone lies one base away. Reading from cysteine to phenylalanine, the CDR3 counts 15 amino acids. The retained sequence is limited to the CDR3, 45 bases, with the frame set at the first base. A distance of 17 bases separates the germline ends of V and J, which lose 4 bases and 8 bases respectively. Looking up the germline V gene (reference sequence) yields CDR1 SEHNR and CDR2 FQNEAQ. TCRbeta CDR3 regions were amplified from genomic DNA by means of the immunoSEQ Assay, a bias-controlled multiplex PCR. The original pipeline was this. Within the assay, amplification of reference gene primers was used to estimate how many nucleated cells each sample contained. Sequence reads were collapsed and filtered to measure the absolute abundance of every unique TCRbeta CDR3 rearrangement. For each sample, productive Simpson clonality was calculated as the square root of Simpson's diversity index across productive rearrangements. TCRdb retrieved this table from immuneACCESS and kept in-frame rearrangements only. Not all clones are present; in checked studies, unresolved V genes account for under half, and no reason is known for the remainder. The V and J calls and clone size come from that table; D and trimming were worked out from the DNA. For this sample there are around 20,000 clones; 70% to 90% appear just once. The top ten constitute around 64% of the sample.

Whole blood was collected in K2EDTA tubes by collaborating institutions according to the institutions' own protocols. For TCRbeta analysis, collaborators shipped samples in one of three forms: frozen whole blood, isolated PBMCs, or DNA extracted from either of those sample types. This sample is part of a study of blood T cell repertoires in COVID-19 (dated by TCRdb to about 2020). Regarding the study in general: The collaborator samples originated in the United States, Italy and Spain and spanned the acute and convalescent phases of COVID-19. The prospective study material was composed of cDNA or gDNA derived from T cells, B-cell-depleted T cells, or PBMCs. Subjects who had been exposed to COVID-19, were actively infected with it, or had recovered from it provided the deeply sampled blood TCRbeta repertoires that made up the dataset. A freely available public database, intended as a resource for researchers studying the immune response to SARS-CoV-2, is where the repertoires were released. Samples came from the ongoing ImmuneRACE study (first 160 participants) plus 1,254 subjects from 6 global collaborators. Sample metadata almost always included a de-identified subject ID, COVID-19 status, age in years and sex. Where HLA class I and class II types were available, the types were taken from metadata supplied by the sample provider, not from assay-based typing. Overall study results and their limits: The amount of clinical and demographic metadata varied by source and participant and was provided uncurated.

This sequence was found in a man of 80 years or more with acute or convalescent COVID-19. The rearranged segments are TRBV7-9 and TRBJ1-4; the D gene is possibly TRBD1, with 5 bases matching. The sample consisted of peripheral blood. The CDR3 corresponds to CASSSDAGTEEKLFF. The bases read TGTGCCAGCAGCTCGGACGCCGGGACTGAGGAAAAACTGTTTTTT.